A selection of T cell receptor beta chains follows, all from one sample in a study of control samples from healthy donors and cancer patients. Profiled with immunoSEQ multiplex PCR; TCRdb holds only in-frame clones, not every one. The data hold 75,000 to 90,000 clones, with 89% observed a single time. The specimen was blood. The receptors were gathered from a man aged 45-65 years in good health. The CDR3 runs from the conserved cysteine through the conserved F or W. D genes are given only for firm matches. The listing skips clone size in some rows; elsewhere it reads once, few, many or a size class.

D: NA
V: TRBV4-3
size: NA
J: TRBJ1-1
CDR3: CASSQDPQGEAFF
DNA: TGCGCCAGCAGCCAAGATCCGCAGGGTGAAGCTTTCTTT

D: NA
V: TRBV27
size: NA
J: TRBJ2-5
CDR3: CASSLSSPGLGETQYF
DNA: TGTGCCAGCAGTTTATCGAGCCCGGGGCTGGGGGAGACCCAGTACTTC

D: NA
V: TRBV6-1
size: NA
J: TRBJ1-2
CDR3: CASSASRGSRVYGYTF
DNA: TGTGCCAGCAGTGCCTCCCGGGGGAGCAGGGTCTATGGCTACACCTTC

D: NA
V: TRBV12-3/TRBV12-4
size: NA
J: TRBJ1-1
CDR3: CASSWTGNTEAFF
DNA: TGTGCCAGCAGTTGGACGGGTAACACTGAAGCTTTCTTT

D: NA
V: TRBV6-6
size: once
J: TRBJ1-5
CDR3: CASSYSLGGIQPQHF
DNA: TGTGCCAGCAGTTACTCTTTGGGGGGAATTCAGCCCCAGCATTTT

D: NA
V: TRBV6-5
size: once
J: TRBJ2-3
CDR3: CASSYSGLTDTQYF
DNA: TGTGCCAGCAGTTACTCGGGCCTCACAGATACGCAGTATTTT

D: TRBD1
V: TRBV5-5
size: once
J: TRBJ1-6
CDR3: CASSLDRAEIGSPLHF
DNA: TGTGCCAGCAGCTTAGACAGGGCCGAAATCGGTTCACCCCTCCACTTT

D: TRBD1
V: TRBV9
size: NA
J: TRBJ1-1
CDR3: CASSRQGWGNTEAFF
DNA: TGTGCCAGCAGCCGACAGGGATGGGGGAACACTGAAGCTTTCTTT

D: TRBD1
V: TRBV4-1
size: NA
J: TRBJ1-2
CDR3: CASSDRTGAREYGYTF
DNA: TGCGCCAGCAGCGACCGGACAGGGGCGCGGGAGTATGGCTACACCTTC

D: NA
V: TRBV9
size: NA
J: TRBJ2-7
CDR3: CASNQTATYEQYF
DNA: TGTGCCAGCAATCAGACAGCGACCTACGAGCAGTACTTC

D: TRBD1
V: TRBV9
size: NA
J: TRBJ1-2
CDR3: CASNPGQGWDYGYTF
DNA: TGTGCCAGCAACCCAGGACAGGGATGGGACTATGGCTACACCTTC

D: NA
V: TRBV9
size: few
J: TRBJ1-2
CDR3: CASSATGRDYGYTF
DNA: TGTGCCAGCAGCGCAACGGGACGGGACTATGGCTACACCTTC

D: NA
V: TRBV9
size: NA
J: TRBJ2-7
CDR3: CASSVGLTYEQYF
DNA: TGTGCCAGCAGTGTGGGACTTACCTACGAGCAGTACTTC

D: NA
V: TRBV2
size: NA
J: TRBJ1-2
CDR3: CASRERGGGGYTF
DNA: TGTGCCAGCAGGGAACGTGGGGGAGGAGGCTACACCTTC

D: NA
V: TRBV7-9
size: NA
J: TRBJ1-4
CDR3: CASSFPAVATNEKLFF
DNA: TGTGCCAGCAGCTTCCCCGCTGTCGCAACTAATGAAAAACTGTTTTTT

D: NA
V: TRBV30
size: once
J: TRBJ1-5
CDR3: CAWSPSMGSNQPQHF
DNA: TGTGCCTGGAGTCCGTCAATGGGTAGCAATCAGCCCCAGCATTTT

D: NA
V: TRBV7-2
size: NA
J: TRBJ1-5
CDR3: CASSYSNQPQHF
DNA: TGTGCCAGCAGCTATAGCAATCAGCCCCAGCATTTT

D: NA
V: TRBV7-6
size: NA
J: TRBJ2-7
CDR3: CASSSVGGEAYSYEQYF
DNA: TGTGCCAGCAGCTCCGTCGGGGGTGAGGCTTACTCCTACGAGCAGTACTTC

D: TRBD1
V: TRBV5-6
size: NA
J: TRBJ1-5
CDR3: CASSFDRGLGPQHF
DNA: TGTGCCAGCAGCTTCGACAGGGGTCTGGGGCCCCAGCATTTT

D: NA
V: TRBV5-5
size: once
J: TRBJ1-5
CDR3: CASSFRGSQPQHF
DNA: TGTGCCAGCAGCTTCAGGGGATCTCAGCCCCAGCATTTT

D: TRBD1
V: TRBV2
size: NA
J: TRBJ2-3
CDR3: CASSEIHQQGAHTDTQYF
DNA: TGTGCCAGCAGTGAAATCCACCAACAGGGGGCCCACACAGATACGCAGTATTTT

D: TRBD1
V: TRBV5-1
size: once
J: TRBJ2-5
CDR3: CASASETGGETQYF
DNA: TGCGCCAGCGCAAGCGAGACAGGGGGAGAGACCCAGTACTTC

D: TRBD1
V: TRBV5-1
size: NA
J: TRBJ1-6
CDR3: CASSAVGQGNSPLHF
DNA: TGCGCCAGCAGCGCAGTAGGACAGGGTAACTCACCCCTCCACTTT

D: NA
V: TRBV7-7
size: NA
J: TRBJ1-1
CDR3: CASSSRLNTEAFF
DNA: TGTGCCAGCAGCTCCCGACTGAACACTGAAGCTTTCTTT

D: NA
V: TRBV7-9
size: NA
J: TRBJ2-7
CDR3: CASSLKNLGEQYF
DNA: TGTGCCAGCAGCCTAAAAAATTTAGGGGAGCAGTACTTC

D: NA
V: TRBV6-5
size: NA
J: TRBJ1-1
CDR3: CASRLSLNTEAFF
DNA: TGTGCCAGCAGACTCAGTCTGAACACTGAAGCTTTCTTT

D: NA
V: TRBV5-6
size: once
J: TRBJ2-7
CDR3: CASSVALLSGYEQYF
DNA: TGTGCCAGCAGCGTTGCCCTTTTGTCGGGTTACGAGCAGTACTTC

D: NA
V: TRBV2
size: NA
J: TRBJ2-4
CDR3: CASSAPTLAKNIQYF
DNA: TGTGCCAGCAGTGCCCCCACACTAGCCAAAAACATTCAGTACTTC

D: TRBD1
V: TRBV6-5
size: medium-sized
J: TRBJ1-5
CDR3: CASRRTGDNQPQHF
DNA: TGTGCCAGCAGAAGGACAGGAGACAATCAGCCCCAGCATTTT

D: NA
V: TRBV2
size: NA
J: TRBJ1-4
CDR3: CASSEVVRAATNEKLFF
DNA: TGTGCCAGCAGTGAAGTGGTCAGGGCTGCAACTAATGAAAAACTGTTTTTT

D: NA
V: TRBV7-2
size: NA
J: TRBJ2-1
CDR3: CASSLARGPLREQFF
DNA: TGTGCCAGCAGCTTAGCGCGTGGCCCCCTCCGGGAGCAGTTCTTC

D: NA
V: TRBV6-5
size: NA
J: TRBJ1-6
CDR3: CASSYEGWSPLHF
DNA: TGTGCCAGCAGTTACGAGGGCTGGTCACCCCTCCACTTT

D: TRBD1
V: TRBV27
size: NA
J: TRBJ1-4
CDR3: CASLGTGPKLFF
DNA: TGTGCCAGCCTGGGGACAGGGCCGAAACTGTTTTTT